The 12 T cell receptor beta chains below were found in one sample sequenced in a study of CD8+ T cells in alopecia areata. The authors extracted RNA and reverse transcribed it into cDNA as the sequencing template. The protocol was immunoSEQ multiplex PCR, while the TCRdb copy is restricted to in-frame clones and leaves out a portion. The repertoire consists of about 270,000 clones, none detected only once. A sort of pooled cutaneous lymph node cells used CD4, CD8alpha, NKG2D, NKG2ACE and other stains. Material for sequencing was CD4+ T cells sorted from a lymph node. All receptors derive from a C3H/HeJ mouse with alopecia areata. The mouse line has the MHC haplotype H2-k.

This clone was counted only a few times. Any gene name here is a mouse gene name. The DNA ends 4 residues before the CDR3 does, and the rest of the CDR3 is filled in from the germline J gene. This rearrangement joins TRBV1 to TRBJ1-2; 9 nucleotides agree with TRBD1. This CDR3 region has 13 residues. Germline values: CDR1 NSQYPW, CDR2 LRSPGD (reference sequence). CDR3 region: CTCSAGQGVDYTF. The covered CDR3 bases are TGCACCTGCAGTGCAGGACAGGGGGTC.

The sample holds a few counts of this clone. These gene names are mouse names. The CDR3 extends 4 residues past the end of the read, so its final part is completed from the germline J gene. Other DNA sequences from this sample encode an identical CDR3 as well. This sequence joins TRBV31 and TRBJ2-1, with D perhaps TRBD2 (6 bases). This CDR3 has 15 residues. V was shortened by 0 bases and J by 0 bases, with 9 bases between the two germline ends. CDR1 is GKSSPN, CDR2 SITVG, per germline. This chain's CDR3 is CAWSLAGANYAEQFF. The covered CDR3 bases are TGTGCCTGGAGTCTAGCTGGGGCTAACTATGCT.

With regard to this clone: Gene names refer to mouse genes. The read terminates 4 residues ahead of where the CDR3 ends, so the germline J gene completes it. The chain is built from TRBV13-3 and TRBJ2-7; no firm D call. V dropped 2 bases and J dropped 0 bases, with 6 bases sitting between them. Germline V gene lookup returns CDR1 NNHDY and CDR2 SYVADS. This CDR3 region has 13 residues. Incomplete CDR3 DNA: TGTGCCAGCAGTGACAGCCTCTCCTAT. This sequence encodes CASSDSLSY. The complete CDR3 sequence is CASSDSLSYEQYF.

In its sample, this clone was seen a few times. Germline and genes: mouse. The covered CDR3 bases are TGTGCCAGCAGAACCGGGACAGGGGAGTAT. Protein: CASRTGTGEY. The complete CDR3 reads CASRTGTGEYEQYF. The chain joins TRBV13-3 to TRBJ2-7, with TRBD1 matching over 10 bases. The read gets to within 4 residues of the CDR3 end, and the germline J gene fills in the rest. In germline, CDR1 is NNHDY, CDR2 SYVADS. This CDR3 region has 14 residues.

This clone was observed a few times. Genes and germline are mouse. CDR3 region: CSSRGLGVNYAEQFF. The CDR3 DNA, read in part, is TGTAGTTCTAGGGGACTGGGGGTTAACTATGCT. This chain uses TRBV30 with TRBJ2-1; 11 nucleotides line up with TRBD2. The read finishes 4 residues shy of the CDR3 end, and the germline J gene is used to complete it. This CDR3 spans 15 amino acids. With V trimmed by 3 bases and J by 0 bases, 1 base remained unmatched. Looked up from germline, CDR1 is SQVVS and CDR2 is ANEGSEA.

As regards this clone: Gene and germline names: mouse. The CDR3 is cut off 4 residues early in the read; its end comes from the germline J gene. The chain combines TRBV31 with TRBJ2-7; 8 bases agree with TRBD2. CDR3 length: 13 amino acids. With V trimmed by 0 bases and J by 2 bases, 0 bases remained unmatched. The germline V gene has CDR1 GKSSPN and CDR2 SITVG. CDR3 DNA, as far as it was read: TGTGCCTGGAGTCTGGGGGGGCCCTAT. Protein product: CAWSLGGPY. The entire CDR3 reads CAWSLGGPYEQYF.

A note on this clone: The gene symbols are mouse symbols. Read data end 4 residues before the CDR3 end; the end is taken from the germline J gene. Other DNA sequences in the sample encode the same CDR3. The chain uses TRBV13-1 and TRBJ1-2; TRBD1 is a possible D gene (6 bases). V was cut by 2 bases and J by 0 bases, with 11 bases left in between. From germline, CDR1 is NSHNY and CDR2 SYGAGN. The length of the CDR3 is 15 residues. The CDR3 DNA, read in part, is TGTGCCAGCAGTGAGAGGGACAAGGCAAACTCC. Translated: CASSERDKANS. The CDR3 as a whole reads CASSERDKANSDYTF.

This clone was found a few times. Genes and germline are mouse. The read finishes 4 residues shy of the CDR3 end, and the germline J gene is used to complete it. This chain joins TRBV1 and TRBJ2-3; 8 nucleotides line up with TRBD1. V gave up 4 bases and J gave up 1 base; unmatched junction bases: 4. Germline CDR1 and CDR2: NSQYPW and LRSPGD (reference sequence). The CDR3 runs to 15 residues. The CDR3 protein is CTCSGDRTGAETLYF. Partial CDR3 DNA: TGCACCTGCAGTGGGGACAGGACGGGTGCAGAA.

A few counts support this clone. Gene labels here are mouse ones. The read terminates 4 residues before the CDR3 end, so the remaining end is supplied by the germline J gene. This chain uses TRBV5 with TRBJ1-1, with 11 bases fitting TRBD1. The CDR3 covers 15 residues. CDR1 and CDR2 (germline): LGHNA, YNLKQL (reference sequence). Trimming at V came to 4 bases and at J to 3 bases, leaving 4 bases not matched to a gene. The CDR3 region is CASSLGQGAYTEVFF. The CDR3 bases that were read are TGTGCCAGCAGCCTTGGACAGGGGGCGTACACA.

Comment on this clone: Gene names follow the mouse nomenclature. The read finishes 4 residues shy of the CDR3 end, and the germline J gene is used to complete it. The rearrangement joins TRBV19 to TRBJ1-2; TRBD1 aligns across 7 bases. The V and J ends lost 2 bases and 0 bases, in that order; junction bases with no gene match: 4. Looked up from germline, CDR1 is FNHDT and CDR2 is SITEND (reference sequence). The CDR3 consists of 15 residues. CDR3 bases read: TGTGCCAGCAGTATGTGGCAGGGGGCAAACTCC. It is translated as CASSMWQGANS. In full, the CDR3 is CASSMWQGANSDYTF.

Note on this clone: The gene names given are mouse names. The sequenced fragment ends 3 residues before the CDR3 boundary, so the rest is inferred from the germline J gene. The gene calls are TRBV19 and TRBJ1-6, with a possible D match to TRBD1 (6 bases). TRBJ1-6 counts as an open reading frame of uncertain function. Germline lookup yields CDR1 FNHDT and CDR2 SITEND (reference sequence). The CDR3 covers 15 residues. Trimming removed 1 base from V and 7 bases from J, with 12 bases in between. CDR3 residues: CASSITHRVNSPLYF. The CDR3 DNA, read in part, is TGTGCCAGCAGTATAACACACAGGGTGAATTCGCCC.

Regarding this clone: All gene names here are mouse names. The CDR3 end lies 4 residues beyond the end of the read and is filled in from the germline J gene. The chain couples TRBV13-1 to TRBJ1-2; 11 bases match TRBD1. The germline V gene has CDR1 NSHNY and CDR2 SYGAGN. The CDR3 spans 13 residues. Partial CDR3 DNA: TGTGCCAGCAGCTCCGGGACAGGGGGC. Its protein product is CASSSGTGG. In full, the CDR3 reads CASSSGTGGDYTF.